The 12 T cell receptor beta chains reported below all come from one sample, sequenced in a study of cytomegalovirus exposure and HLA in healthy donors. PCR amplification relied on 60 Vbeta primers (plus 13 Jbeta primers). Clones were sequenced by immunoSEQ multiplex PCR, and TCRdb holds only the in-frame ones, with some missing. Of roughly 120,000 clones in the sample, 81% were seen once. Specimen: PBMCs. The receptors derive from a woman in her thirties in good health and CMV-seronegative.

The rearrangement links TRBV6-5 to TRBJ2-2, with 8 bases fitting TRBD1. Germline-derived CDR1 and CDR2 are MNHEY and SVGAGI. V was pared by 2 bases and J by 3 bases, with 5 bases of the junction left unmatched. This CDR3 contains 16 residues. The CDR3 DNA follows: TGTGCCAGCAGTTACCCGGGGACAGGTCACACCGGGGAGCTGTTTTTT. This sequence encodes CASSYPGTGHTGELFF.

The J gene is TRBJ2-1, the V gene TRBV4-1, with D perhaps matching TRBD1 (6 bases). The CDR3 loop spans 16 amino acids. The V gene lost 6 bases and the J gene lost 4 bases, with 19 bases spanning the gap. Germline V CDR1 and CDR2: MGHRA, YSYEKL. The CDR3 reads CASRSGTQGVYNEQFF. CDR3 nucleotide sequence: TGCGCCAGCAGGTCCGGGACACAGGGCGTATACAATGAGCAGTTCTTC.

The V call is TRBV11-2, the J call TRBJ1-1, with 8 nucleotides matching TRBD1. This CDR3 has 13 amino acids. Per the germline V gene, CDR1 is SGHAT and CDR2 is FQNNGV. J lost 7 bases, V lost 2 bases, and 3 bases had no gene match. The CDR3 DNA sequence: TGTGCCAGCAGCTTAACAGGGGGTGGTGAAGCTTTCTTT. Protein: CASSLTGGGEAFF.

Remarks on this clone: One end of the junction varies from germline; a read error may be responsible. The chain employs TRBV7-9 and TRBJ1-5, with D unclear. This CDR3 has 12 amino acids. Germline CDR1 and CDR2: SEHNR and FQNEAQ (reference sequence). Written as DNA, the CDR3 is TGTTCCAGCAGCTTACCAGATCAGCCCCAGCATTTT. This translates into CSSSLPDQPQHF.

The chain links TRBV19 to TRBJ1-3, with D perhaps matching TRBD1 (5 bases). Between the trimmed V and J ends, which lost 5 bases and 4 bases, there was a span of 18 bases. The length of the CDR3 is 16 residues. Germline V gene sequence: CDR1 LNHDA, CDR2 SQIVND (reference sequence). In DNA form, the CDR3 reads TGTGCCAGTAGTGCTTCCGGGACTTATATAGGAAACACCATATATTTT. It is translated as CASSASGTYIGNTIYF.

The J gene is TRBJ1-1, the V gene TRBV5-6, with D perhaps matching TRBD1 (5 bases). The length of the CDR3 is 13 residues. CDR1 is SGHDT and CDR2 is YYEEEE in the germline V gene. V was cut by 5 bases and J by 8 bases, with 16 bases left in between. The CDR3 DNA sequence: TGTGCCAGCAGTTCGATAAGACAGACCGAAGCTTTCTTT. Its protein is CASSSIRQTEAFF. Together with reference TRBV5-6 and TRBJ1-1, the CDR3 gives the full variable domain: DAGVTQSPTHLIKTRGQQVTLRCSPKSGHDTVSWYQQALGQGPQFIFQYYEEEERQRGNFPDRFSGHQFPNYSSELNVNALLLGDSALYLCASSSIRQTEAFFGQGTRLTVV.

The chain combines TRBV29-1 with TRBJ1-2; 9 bases match TRBD1. V was clipped by 6 bases and J by 8 bases; unmatched bases: 7. The CDR3 length is 12 residues. Germline V gene sequence: CDR1 SQVTM, CDR2 ANQGSEA. The DNA of the CDR3 is TGCAGCGTGCGCGGGGACAGGGCCGGCTACACCTTC. This codes for CSVRGDRAGYTF.

V and J are TRBV7-9 and TRBJ2-3; 10 bases agree with TRBD2. Germline CDR1 reads SEHNR; CDR2 reads FQNEAQ (reference sequence). The CDR3 is 16 amino acids. V was clipped by 4 bases and J by 5 bases; unmatched bases: 9. The CDR3 sequence: CASSWTSGGQGDTQYF. DNA of the CDR3: TGTGCCAGCAGCTGGACTAGCGGCGGTCAGGGAGATACGCAGTATTTT.

This clone has only one observation. The chain carries TRBV19 and TRBJ2-7; possible D gene TRBD2, 5 bases. Germline V gives CDR1 LNHDA, CDR2 SQIVND (reference sequence). This CDR3 is 15 amino acids long. Deletions cut 11 bases from V and 1 base from J, with 21 bases between. CDR3 loop: CASHRGSLWSYEQYF. The CDR3 DNA follows: TGTGCCTCGCACAGAGGGAGTCTTTGGTCCTACGAGCAGTACTTC.

This chain uses TRBV30 with TRBJ1-1; D is unclear. Trimming cost V 0 bases and J 11 bases, with 16 bases left between them. The CDR3 sequence is 13 residues long. CDR1 and CDR2 from the germline V gene are GTSNPN and SVGIG (reference sequence). The CDR3 sequence is CAWSVQLLTVAFF. CDR3 nucleotide sequence: TGTGCCTGGAGTGTCCAGCTCCTGACTGTCGCTTTCTTT.

This clone was seen a single time. The rearrangement uses TRBV30 and TRBJ2-7; 12 bases align to TRBD2. V lost 2 bases to trimming and J lost 1 base; unmatched junction nucleotides: 9. The CDR3 is 17 amino acids. Germline V gene lookup returns CDR1 GTSNPN and CDR2 SVGIG (reference sequence). CDR3 sequence (DNA): TGTGCCTGGAGTCGCGATCGGACTAGCGGGAATTCCTACGAGCAGTACTTC. Its translation is CAWSRDRTSGNSYEQYF.

The gene calls are TRBV28 and TRBJ1-1; no clear D gene. Germline CDR1 reads MDHEN; CDR2 reads SYDVKM. V was cut by 1 base and J by 3 bases, with 9 bases left in between. The CDR3 loop spans 14 amino acids. The CDR3 nucleotides read TGTGCCAGCAGTTTATCATCCGGGTACACTGAAGCTTTCTTT. It yields the protein CASSLSSGYTEAFF.